The entry that follows covers one TCR beta chain sequence. In the source study's methods: How many nucleated cells were present was estimated from reference gene primer amplification. Sequencing used immunoSEQ multiplex PCR; TCRdb keeps in-frame clones, though not all of them. V, J and clone size were drawn from that table, and D and trimming were deduced from the DNA. This table has about 250,000 clones, about 86% appearing once. Germline V lookup: CDR1 MDHEN, CDR2 SYDVKM. This CDR3 has 16 residues. V shed 5 bases, J shed 2 bases, and the junction held 7 bases outside the gene matches. This record belongs to a study of blood T cell repertoires in COVID-19. Study-level background: Spain, Italy and the United States supplied samples that represented acute and convalescent COVID-19.

Sequencing input: peripheral blood. The receptor comes from a man aged 50 to 59 with active or convalescent COVID-19. The chain carries TRBV28 and TRBJ2-3, with 10 positions matching TRBD2. The CDR3 here is CASSKAGGRDTDTQYF. DNA of the CDR3: TGTGCCAGCAGTAAAGCGGGGGGGCGGGACACAGATACGCAGTATTTT.